This T cell receptor beta chain comes out of a study of blood T cells in healthy people across ages. Together with a sample-barcoded 5' primer, a J-beta primer mix was included in a second PCR lasting about 7 to 11 cycles. TCRdb re-derived calls from the 5' RACE reads in MiXCR, one entry per CDR3 protein. The table lists about a million distinct CDR3 sequences, approximately 50% of them singletons. Germline values: CDR1 ENHRY, CDR2 SYGVKD. This CDR3 contains 13 residues. The V end was cut by 10 bases, the J end by 1 base, with 13 bases between. This receptor was taken from a woman in her sixties or seventies in good health. The chain couples TRBV10-3 to TRBJ2-5; D is uncertain. The sequencing input was blood. The DNA of the CDR3 is TGTGCCACCGCCGTTGGGCCCCAAGAGACCCAGTACTTC. Translation: CATAVGPQETQYF.